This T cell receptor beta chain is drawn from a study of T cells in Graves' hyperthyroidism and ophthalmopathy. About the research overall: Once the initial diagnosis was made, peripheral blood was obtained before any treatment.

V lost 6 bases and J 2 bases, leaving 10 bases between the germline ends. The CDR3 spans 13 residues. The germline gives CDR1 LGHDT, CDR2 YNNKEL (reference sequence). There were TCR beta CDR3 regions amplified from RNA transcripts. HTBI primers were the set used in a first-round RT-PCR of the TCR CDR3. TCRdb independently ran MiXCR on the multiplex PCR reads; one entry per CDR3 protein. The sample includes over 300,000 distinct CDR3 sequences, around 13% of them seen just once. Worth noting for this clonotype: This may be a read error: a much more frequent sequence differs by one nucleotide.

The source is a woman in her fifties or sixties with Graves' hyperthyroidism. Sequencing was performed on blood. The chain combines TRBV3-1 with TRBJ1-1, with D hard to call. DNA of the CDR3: TGTGCCAGCAGAGAGACAATTAACACTGAAGCTTTCTTT. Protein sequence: CASRETINTEAFF.